Detailed here is one T cell receptor (beta chain). This record comes from a study of control samples from healthy donors and cancer patients. Germline V gene sequence: CDR1 ENHRY, CDR2 SYGVKD. CDR3 length: 16 amino acids. Trimming took off 3 bases at V and 10 bases at J, with 22 bases between the two ends. Sequenced by immunoSEQ multiplex PCR; TCRdb stores in-frame clones only, minus some. There are 90,000 to 110,000 clones in the sample; about 89% occur only once, and approximately 15% lies in the top ten. This chain connects TRBV10-3 to TRBJ2-1, with a possible D match to TRBD1 (7 bases). Sequencing was performed on blood. The sequence derives from a woman in her forties or fifties in good health. The CDR3 DNA reads TGTGCCATCAGTGAAGGGGGCGGGACAATATGGGGCGAGCAGTTCTTC. Translated, it gives CAISEGGGTIWGEQFF.